Presented here are 23 T cell receptor beta chains from one specimen sequenced in a study of T cell responses to AZD1222 COVID-19 vaccine. Profiled with immunoSEQ multiplex PCR; TCRdb holds only in-frame clones, not every one. The table lists around 130,000 clones, approximately 86% of them singletons. The sequencing used peripheral blood, collected on day 0 of AZD1222 vaccination. All receptors derive from an adult in good health.

This chain connects TRBV7-9 to TRBJ1-6; 7 nucleotides match TRBD1. The CDR3 spans 15 residues. After removal of 5 bases from V and 6 bases from J, the junction contained 7 bases not matched to a gene. The V gene's germline CDR1 is SEHNR and CDR2 FQNEAQ (reference sequence). The CDR3 loop is CASSVDRAANSPLHF. CDR3 nucleotides: TGTGCCAGCAGCGTCGACAGGGCAGCTAATTCACCCCTCCACTTT.

The V call is TRBV18, the J call TRBJ2-7; 8 bases fit TRBD1. The CDR3 is 16 amino acids. Germline CDR1 reads KGHSH; CDR2 reads LQKENI. V gave up 3 bases and J gave up 5 bases; unmatched junction bases: 12. CDR3 nucleotide sequence: TGTGCCAGCTCACCGCGCTCTGGACAGGGTATAAACGAGCAGTACTTC. Translation gives CASSPRSGQGINEQYF.

This CDR3 is CATSDGQFYGYTF. The CDR3 DNA sequence: TGTGCCACCAGTGATGGACAGTTTTATGGCTACACCTTC. This chain connects TRBV24-1 to TRBJ1-2, with D tentatively TRBD1 (6 bases). The CDR3 length is 13 residues. V dropped 3 bases and J dropped 5 bases, with 9 bases sitting between them. Germline assignment: CDR1 KGHDR and CDR2 SFDVKD.

The J gene is TRBJ1-1, the V gene TRBV24-1; TRBD1 is a possible D gene (5 bases). In germline, CDR1 is KGHDR, CDR2 SFDVKD. Trimming left V 11 bases short and J 1 base short, with 13 bases between. The CDR3 extends over 13 amino acids. CDR3 sequence (DNA): TGTGCCATTACGACAGCCAGGAACACTGAAGCTTTCTTT. Encoded protein: CAITTARNTEAFF.

CDR3 sequence: CASSREVEGYTF. The CDR3 DNA reads TGTGCCAGCAGCCGGGAGGTAGAAGGCTACACCTTC. The genes are TRBV7-9 and TRBJ1-2; D call uncertain. Trimming stripped 5 bases from V and 8 bases from J, with 12 bases between. CDR1 and CDR2 (germline): SEHNR, FQNEAQ (reference sequence). The CDR3 is 12 amino acids. Supplemented by reference TRBV7-9 and TRBJ1-2, the full variable domain reads DTGVSQNPRHKITKRGQNVTFRCDPISEHNRLYWYRQTLGQGPEFLTYFQNEAQLEKSRLLSDRFSAERPKGSFSTLEIQRTEQGDSAMYLCASSREVEGYTFGSGTRLTVV.

The chain carries TRBV27 and TRBJ2-3, with D possibly matching TRBD2 (5 bases). CDR3 size: 13 residues. Germline V gives CDR1 MNHEY, CDR2 SMNVEV (reference sequence). Trimming removed 3 bases at V and 6 bases at J, with 10 bases between. The CDR3 is CASSFTGVDTQYF. Here the CDR3 DNA reads TGTGCCAGCAGTTTCACCGGGGTTGATACGCAGTATTTT.

In DNA, the CDR3 is TGTGCCAGCAGGGGACAGGGGTGGCAGCCCCAGCATTTT. Its protein is CASRGQGWQPQHF. The V gene is TRBV28, the J gene TRBJ1-5; 10 nucleotides align to TRBD1. V was pared by 6 bases and J by 7 bases, with 3 bases of the junction left unmatched. Per the germline V gene, CDR1 is MDHEN and CDR2 is SYDVKM. The CDR3 loop spans 13 amino acids.

The CDR3 DNA follows: TGCGCCAGGGTGCCGAGGCGTAAGACAGTAGAAAACTCACCCCTCCACTTT. It specifies CARVPRRKTVENSPLHF. The gene calls are TRBV10-1 and TRBJ1-6; D perhaps matches TRBD1 (5 bases). The CDR3 covers 17 residues. Germline-derived CDR1 and CDR2 are WNHNN and SYGVQD (reference sequence). The V end was cut by 9 bases, the J end by 10 bases, with 28 bases between.

The chain has TRBV7-9 and TRBJ1-5; 7 bases align to TRBD1. Losses at the gene ends were 5 bases for V and 6 bases for J; bases not matched to a gene: 10. The CDR3 is 15 residues long. CDR1 is SEHNR and CDR2 is FQNEAQ in the germline V gene (reference sequence). The DNA of the CDR3 is TGTGCCAGCAGCCTACAGGGGAGGGGTGTTCAGCCCCAGCATTTT. As protein: CASSLQGRGVQPQHF.

The rearrangement uses TRBV7-3 and TRBJ2-3; no reliable D call. Trimming took off 5 bases at V and 8 bases at J, with 14 bases between the two ends. The CDR3 has 13 residues. The germline V gene encodes CDR1 SGHTA and CDR2 FQGTGA. CDR3 bases: TGTGCCAGCAGCCCAGAAGGGTATCCTACGCAGTATTTT. As protein: CASSPEGYPTQYF.

This clone was seen only a few times. V gene TRBV7-9 combines with J gene TRBJ2-2; D tentatively fits TRBD1 or TRBD2 (6 bases each). The germline CDR1 and CDR2 sequences are SEHNR and FQNEAQ (reference sequence). This CDR3 comprises 17 residues. The V end was cut by 3 bases, the J end by 4 bases, with 18 bases between. The DNA for the CDR3 is TGTGCCAGCAGCTTTCAGGTCAGGGGAGGAAGCACCGGGGAGCTGTTTTTT. As protein: CASSFQVRGGSTGELFF.

A single count supports this clone. This chain connects TRBV15 to TRBJ2-2; no clear D gene. With 1 base removed from V and 4 bases from J, the gap between germline ends came to 7 bases. CDR3 length equals 14 residues. The V gene's germline CDR1 is LNHNV and CDR2 YYDKDF (reference sequence). CDR3 sequence reads: CATSRGGGTGELFF. The CDR3 DNA follows: TGTGCCACCAGCAGAGGAGGTGGCACCGGGGAGCTGTTTTTT.

This chain joins TRBV9 and TRBJ2-3, with D maybe TRBD1 (5 bases). Trimming pared 3 bases from V and 1 base from J, leaving 15 bases between. The CDR3 sequence is 16 residues long. CDR1 and CDR2 from the germline V gene are SGDLS and YYNGEE. The CDR3 loop is CASSAPWGSRTDTQYF. The CDR3 DNA reads as TGTGCCAGCAGCGCTCCTTGGGGCTCTCGCACAGATACGCAGTATTTT.

The V gene is TRBV6-2 or TRBV6-3, the J gene TRBJ2-7; D might be TRBD2 (5 bases). The CDR3 consists of 13 residues. Germline CDR1 and CDR2: MNHEY and SVGEGT. Trimming took 0 bases from V and 3 from J, leaving 6 bases between them. The CDR3 DNA reads as TGTGCCAGCAGTTACTCCGGGGACTACGAGCAGTACTTC. Its translation is CASSYSGDYEQYF.

The genes are TRBV11-2 and TRBJ2-5; 7 bases fit TRBD1. Germline V lookup: CDR1 SGHAT, CDR2 FQNNGV. V lost 6 bases, J lost 0 bases, and 4 bases stayed unmatched. This CDR3 is built from 14 residues. CDR3 residues: CASSRDSYQETQYF. The CDR3 DNA reads as TGTGCCAGCAGTCGGGACAGCTACCAAGAGACCCAGTACTTC.

The chain couples TRBV19 to TRBJ1-1; 7 nucleotides line up with TRBD1. Trimming cost V 8 bases and J 3 bases; bases outside gene matches: 6. The CDR3 contains 13 residues. In germline, CDR1 is LNHDA, CDR2 SQIVND (reference sequence). DNA of the CDR3: TGTGCCAGTCGGGGGCAGGGGGACACTGAAGCTTTCTTT. Translating gives CASRGQGDTEAFF.

This rearrangement joins TRBV27 to TRBJ2-1, with D perhaps TRBD2 (6 bases). The CDR3 extends over 12 amino acids. With 6 bases removed from V and 8 bases from J, the gap between germline ends came to 11 bases. Germline lookup yields CDR1 MNHEY and CDR2 SMNVEV (reference sequence). CDR3 amino acids: CASRGRDYEQFF. The CDR3 bases are TGTGCCAGCAGGGGAAGGGACTATGAGCAGTTCTTC.

This chain links TRBV7-2 with TRBJ1-1; D gene ambiguous. The germline gives CDR1 SGHTA, CDR2 FQGNSA. The CDR3 is 13 residues long. V lost 3 bases and J 0 bases, leaving 5 bases between the germline ends. The CDR3 here is CASSFAMNTEAFF. The CDR3 DNA sequence: TGTGCCAGCAGCTTTGCCATGAACACTGAAGCTTTCTTT.

Concerning this clone itself: This CDR3 is also generated by other DNA sequences in the sample. CDR3 amino acids: CASSPQGNTEAFF. The CDR3 DNA is TGTGCCAGCAGCCCCCAGGGGAACACTGAAGCTTTCTTT. The rearrangement uses TRBV7-8 and TRBJ1-1, with D possibly matching TRBD1 (5 bases). The CDR3 runs to 13 residues. V gave up 5 bases and J gave up 1 base, with 8 bases separating them. Germline values: CDR1 SGHVS, CDR2 FQNEAQ.

V and J are TRBV5-1 and TRBJ2-5; D possibly matches TRBD1 or TRBD2 (6 bases each). Trimming removed 3 bases at V and 4 bases at J, with 16 bases between. This CDR3 is built from 15 residues. Germline loops: CDR1 SGHRS, CDR2 YFSETQ. Here the CDR3 DNA reads TGCGCCAGCAGCTCCGAGCCCAGGGGAGGAGAGACCCAGTACTTC. Residues: CASSSEPRGGETQYF.

The chain is built from TRBV2 and TRBJ1-2, with TRBD1 matching 7 bases. The CDR3 spans 14 residues. Germline V gives CDR1 SNHLY, CDR2 FYNNEI. After removal of 2 bases from V and 4 bases from J, the junction contained 4 bases not matched to a gene. The CDR3 loop is CASSEQGVGYGYTF. In DNA, the CDR3 is TGTGCCAGCAGTGAACAGGGGGTTGGCTATGGCTACACCTTC.

The rearrangement joins TRBV6-2 or TRBV6-3 to TRBJ1-5; 7 bases line up with TRBD1. Germline V CDR1 and CDR2: MNHEY, SVGEGT. The junction had 5 bases not matched to a gene; V was cut back by 5 bases and J by 7 bases. The CDR3 loop spans 13 amino acids. CDR3 protein: CASSDTGVQPQHF. The CDR3 DNA is TGTGCCAGCAGTGACACAGGGGTGCAGCCCCAGCATTTT.

A single count supports this clone. The chain is built from TRBV9 and TRBJ1-2; D is uncertain. CDR3 size: 14 residues. Germline CDR1 SGDLS, CDR2 YYNGEE. Trimming shortened V by 2 bases and J by 4 bases, and 12 bases separated the two germline ends. In DNA form, the CDR3 reads TGTGCCAGCAGCGTCGGGATGACATTCTATGGCTACACCTTC. It specifies CASSVGMTFYGYTF. Complete variable domain (other parts from reference TRBV9 and TRBJ1-2): DSGVTQTPKHLITATGQRVTLRCSPRSGDLSVYWYQQSLDQGLQFLIQYYNGEERAKGNILERFSAQQFPDLHSELNLSSLELGDSALYFCASSVGMTFYGYTFGSGTRLTVV.